This TCR beta chain was observed in a study of blood T cell repertoires in COVID-19. The data were produced by immunoSEQ multiplex PCR, yet TCRdb's version contains in-frame clones alone and is incomplete. The sample records about 350,000 clones, approximately 89% being singletons. This clone was seen only a few times. The sequenced sample was peripheral blood. The clonotype originates from a woman aged 55-69 years with COVID-19, enrolled during active disease.

The CDR3, as DNA: TGTGCCAGCAGTTTCGGACAGGGGGCATTCAATGAGCAGTTCTTC. Amino acid sequence: CASSFGQGAFNEQFF. The rearrangement links TRBV27 to TRBJ2-1; TRBD1 matches 11 bases. The trim removed 3 bases at V and 6 bases at J, leaving 4 bases unmatched. The CDR3 length is 15 residues. Germline V gives CDR1 MNHEY, CDR2 SMNVEV (reference sequence).